This T cell receptor (beta chain) was captured by sequencing in a study of blood T cell repertoires in COVID-19 (dated by TCRdb to about 2020). Broadly, across the study: Samples covering the acute and convalescent phases of COVID-19 were provided by collaborators in the United States, Italy and Spain. The prospective study material was composed of cDNA or gDNA derived from T cells, B-cell-depleted T cells, or PBMCs. The samples were drawn from two sources: the first 160 participants of the ongoing ImmuneRACE study, and 950 to 1,500 subjects contributed by 6 global collaborators. Sample metadata almost always included a de-identified subject ID, COVID-19 status, age in years and sex. Subjects who had been exposed to COVID-19, were actively infected with it, or had recovered from it provided the deeply sampled blood TCRbeta repertoires that made up the dataset. The repertoires were released in a freely available public database meant as a resource for research on the immune response to SARS-CoV-2. HLA class I and class II types, where available, came from metadata supplied by the sample provider rather than from assay-based typing.

Comments on this clone: The antigen it binds to is not known. Base-call qualities are not available, and no considerably larger clone is one nucleotide away.

On the study overall, not on this receptor specifically: The quantity of clinical and demographic metadata differed by source and by participant and was supplied without curation.

Whole blood was collected in K2EDTA tubes by collaborating institutions according to the institutions' own protocols. Collaborator samples were shipped for TCRbeta analysis as frozen whole blood, isolated PBMCs, or DNA extracted from either sample type. The immunoSEQ Assay, a bias-controlled multiplex PCR, was used to amplify TCRbeta CDR3 regions from genomic DNA. Turning to the authors' computational methods: The number of nucleated cells in each sample was estimated from the amplification of reference gene primers within the assay. Sequence reads were collapsed and filtered to measure the absolute abundance of every unique TCRbeta CDR3 rearrangement. For each sample, productive Simpson clonality was calculated as the square root of Simpson's diversity index over productive rearrangements. TCRdb retrieved this table from immuneACCESS and kept in-frame rearrangements only. Not all clones are present; in checked studies, unresolved V genes account for under half, and no reason is known for the remainder. V, J and clone size are those of that table, while D and trimming were read from the DNA. The sample table records 200,000 or so clones; roughly 80% of these occur just once. Jointly, the top ten make up 4.5% to 6.5% of the sample.

Sequenced material: peripheral blood. The clonotype comes from a woman aged 25 to 45 with acute or convalescent COVID-19.

CDR3 region: CASSGTDYEQYF. The DNA reads as follows: TGTGCCAGCAGCGGGACAGACTACGAGCAGTACTTC. The rearranged chain carries TRBV6-5 and TRBJ2-7; a stretch of 7 junction bases matches TRBD1. Here V drops 6 bases and J drops 3 bases, and the junction holds 2 bases not matched to any gene. The CDR3 runs 12 amino acids, cysteine and phenylalanine included. Left in the record is the CDR3 DNA by itself, 36 bases read in frame from the first base. The CDR1 and CDR2 encoded by the germline V gene are MNHEY and SVGAGI.